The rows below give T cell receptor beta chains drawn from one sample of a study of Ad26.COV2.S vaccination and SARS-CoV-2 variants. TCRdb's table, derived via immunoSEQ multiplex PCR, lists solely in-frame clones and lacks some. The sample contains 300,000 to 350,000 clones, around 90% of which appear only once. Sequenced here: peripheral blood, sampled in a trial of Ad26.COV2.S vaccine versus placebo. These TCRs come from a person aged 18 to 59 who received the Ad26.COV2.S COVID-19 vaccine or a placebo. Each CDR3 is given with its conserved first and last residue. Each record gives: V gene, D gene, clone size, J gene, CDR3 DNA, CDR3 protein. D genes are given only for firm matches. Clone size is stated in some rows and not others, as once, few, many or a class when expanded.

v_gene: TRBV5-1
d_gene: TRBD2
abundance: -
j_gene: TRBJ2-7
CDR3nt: TGCGCCAGCAGCGCGGGGGGCGATCCCTACTACGAGCAGTACTTC
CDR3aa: CASSAGGDPYYEQYF

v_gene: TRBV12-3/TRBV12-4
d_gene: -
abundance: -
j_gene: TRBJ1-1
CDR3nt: TGTGCCAGCAGTCGCGGAATGGGAGCTTTCTTT
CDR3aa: CASSRGMGAFF

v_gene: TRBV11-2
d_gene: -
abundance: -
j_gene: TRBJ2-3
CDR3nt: TGTGCCAGCAGCTTGACAGCCCCCACAGATACGCAGTATTTT
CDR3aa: CASSLTAPTDTQYF

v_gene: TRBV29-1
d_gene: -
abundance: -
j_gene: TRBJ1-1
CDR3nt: TGCAGCGTTGTTCTTGATAGGGCGTACGAAGCTTTCTTT
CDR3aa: CSVVLDRAYEAFF

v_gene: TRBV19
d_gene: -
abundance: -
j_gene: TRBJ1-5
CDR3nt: TGTGCCAGTAGTGGAAGCTATAATCAGCCCCAGCATTTT
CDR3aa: CASSGSYNQPQHF

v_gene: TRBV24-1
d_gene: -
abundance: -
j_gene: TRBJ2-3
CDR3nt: TGTGCCACCAGTGATATCCAAAGCACAGATACGCAGTATTTT
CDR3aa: CATSDIQSTDTQYF

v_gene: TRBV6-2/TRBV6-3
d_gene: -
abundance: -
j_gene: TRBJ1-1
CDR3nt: TGTGCCAGCAGTTACCCGACCGGGACTCATTTAATCCCAATGAACACTGAAGCTTTCTTT
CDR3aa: CASSYPTGTHLIPMNTEAFF

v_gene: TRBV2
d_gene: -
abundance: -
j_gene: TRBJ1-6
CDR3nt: TGTGCCAGCACCCCCCAGGGAGGGACGGTAGGAATTTCACCCCTCCACTTT
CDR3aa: CASTPQGGTVGISPLHF

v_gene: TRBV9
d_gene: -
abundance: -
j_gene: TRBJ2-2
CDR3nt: TGTGCCAGCAGCGTAGAAGGTTGGGGGGAGCTGTTTTTT
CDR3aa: CASSVEGWGELFF

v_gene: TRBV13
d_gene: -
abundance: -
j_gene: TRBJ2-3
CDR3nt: TGTGCCAGCAGCACGGTAGCGGAAAGTAGCACAGATACGCAGTATTTT
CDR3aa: CASSTVAESSTDTQYF

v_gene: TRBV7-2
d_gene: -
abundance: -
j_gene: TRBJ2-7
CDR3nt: TGTGCCAGCAGCTTAGCGGACTTACCGTCCTACGAGCAGTACTTC
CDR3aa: CASSLADLPSYEQYF

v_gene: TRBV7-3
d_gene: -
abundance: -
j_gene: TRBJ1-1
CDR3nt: TGTGCCAGCAGCTTAAATCTCCAGGGTACTGAAGCTTTCTTT
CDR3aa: CASSLNLQGTEAFF

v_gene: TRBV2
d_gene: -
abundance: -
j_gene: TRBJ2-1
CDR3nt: TGTGCCAGCAACTACATCGGCGATGAGCAGTTCTTC
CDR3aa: CASNYIGDEQFF

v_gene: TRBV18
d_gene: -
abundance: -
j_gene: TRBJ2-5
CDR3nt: TGTGCCAGCTCACCAGGAGAGACCCAGTACTTC
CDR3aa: CASSPGETQYF

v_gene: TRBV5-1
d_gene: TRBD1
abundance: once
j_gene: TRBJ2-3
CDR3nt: TGCGCCAGCAGCTTGGGGGGACAGGGGACAGATACGCAGTATTTT
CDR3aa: CASSLGGQGTDTQYF

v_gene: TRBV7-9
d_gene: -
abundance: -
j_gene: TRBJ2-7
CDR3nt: TGTGCCAGCAGCTTAGAGGGCGGGGGCGCCCAGTACTTC
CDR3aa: CASSLEGGGAQYF

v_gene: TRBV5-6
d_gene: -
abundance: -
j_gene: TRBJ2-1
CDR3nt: TGTGCCAGCAGCTTGGGGGCATTTGATCACGTGTTCTTC
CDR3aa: CASSLGAFDHVFF

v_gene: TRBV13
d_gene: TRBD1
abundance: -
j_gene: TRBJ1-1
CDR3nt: TGTGCCAGCAGTAACACAGGGGTAACTGAAGCTTTCTTT
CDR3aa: CASSNTGVTEAFF

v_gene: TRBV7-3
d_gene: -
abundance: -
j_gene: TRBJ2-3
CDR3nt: TGTGCCAGCACGCTATCTAGCACAGATACGCAGTATTTT
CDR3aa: CASTLSSTDTQYF

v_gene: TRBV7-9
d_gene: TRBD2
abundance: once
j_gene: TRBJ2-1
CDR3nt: TGTGCCAGCAGCCCCCGGACTAGCGGGAGGGGCGATGAGCAGTTCTTC
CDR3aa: CASSPRTSGRGDEQFF

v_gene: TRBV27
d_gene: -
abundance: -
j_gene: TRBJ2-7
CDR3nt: TGTGCCAGCAGTTTTTCCGACTCCTACGAGCAGTACTTC
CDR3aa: CASSFSDSYEQYF

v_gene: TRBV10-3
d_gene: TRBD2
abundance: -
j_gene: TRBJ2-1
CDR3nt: TGTGCCATCAGTGAAGGACTAGCGGGATATGAGCAGTTCTTC
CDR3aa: CAISEGLAGYEQFF

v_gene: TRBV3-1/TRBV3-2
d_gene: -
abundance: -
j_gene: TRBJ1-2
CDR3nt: TGTGCCAGCAGCCAGGCGTCGCGTTGGGGCTACACCTTC
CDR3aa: CASSQASRWGYTF

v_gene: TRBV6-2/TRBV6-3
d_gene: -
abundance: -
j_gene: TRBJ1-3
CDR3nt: TGTGCCAGCAGTTACAACCGGGGCGGCTCTGGAAACACCATATATTTT
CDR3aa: CASSYNRGGSGNTIYF

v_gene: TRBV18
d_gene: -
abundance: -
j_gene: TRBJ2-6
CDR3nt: TGTGCCAGCTCCAACCGCGGGGTCTCTGGGGCCAACGTCCTGACTTTC
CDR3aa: CASSNRGVSGANVLTF

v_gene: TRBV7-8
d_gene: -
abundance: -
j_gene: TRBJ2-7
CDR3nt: TGTGCCAGCAGCTTAGGGGGGATCTACGAGCAGTACTTC
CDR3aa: CASSLGGIYEQYF

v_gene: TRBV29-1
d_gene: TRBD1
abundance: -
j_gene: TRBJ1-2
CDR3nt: TGCAGCGTTGGGCCCCCAGGGGGATCCCACACCTTC
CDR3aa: CSVGPPGGSHTF

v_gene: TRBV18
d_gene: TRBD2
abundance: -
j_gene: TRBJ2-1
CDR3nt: TGTGCCAGCTCACCAGTAGCGCGTAGCGGGAGGGCCCCTGAGCAGTTCTTC
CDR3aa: CASSPVARSGRAPEQFF

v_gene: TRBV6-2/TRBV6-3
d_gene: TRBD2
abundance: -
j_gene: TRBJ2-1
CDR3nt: TGTGCCAGCAGTTCCTCCGGGACTAGAAATGAGCAGTTCTTC
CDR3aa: CASSSSGTRNEQFF

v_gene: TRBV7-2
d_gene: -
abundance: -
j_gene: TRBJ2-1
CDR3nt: TGTGCCAGCATTCCCACCTGGAGCTCCTACAATGAGCAGTTCTTC
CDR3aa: CASIPTWSSYNEQFF